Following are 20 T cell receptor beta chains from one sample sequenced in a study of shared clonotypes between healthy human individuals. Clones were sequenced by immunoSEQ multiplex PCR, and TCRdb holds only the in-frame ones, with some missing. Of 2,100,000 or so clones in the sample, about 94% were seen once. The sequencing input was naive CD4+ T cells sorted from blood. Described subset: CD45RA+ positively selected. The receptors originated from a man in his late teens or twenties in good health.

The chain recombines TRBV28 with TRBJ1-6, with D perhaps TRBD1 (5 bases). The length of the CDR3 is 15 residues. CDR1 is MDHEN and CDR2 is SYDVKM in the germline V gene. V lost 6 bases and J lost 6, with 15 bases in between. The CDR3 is CASRGGGIGNSPLHF. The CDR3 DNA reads TGTGCCAGCAGGGGGGGAGGTATCGGTAATTCACCCCTCCACTTT.

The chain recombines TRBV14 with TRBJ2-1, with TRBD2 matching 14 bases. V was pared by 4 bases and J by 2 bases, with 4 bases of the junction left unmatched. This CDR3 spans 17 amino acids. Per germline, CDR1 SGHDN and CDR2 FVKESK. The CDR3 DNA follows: TGTGCCAGCAGCCCTGGGACTAGCGGGAGTACCTACAATGAGCAGTTCTTC. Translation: CASSPGTSGSTYNEQFF.

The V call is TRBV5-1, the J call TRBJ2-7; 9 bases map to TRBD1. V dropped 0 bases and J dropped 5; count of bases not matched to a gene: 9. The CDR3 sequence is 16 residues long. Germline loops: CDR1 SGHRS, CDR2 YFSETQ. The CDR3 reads CASSLEGRTGADEQYF. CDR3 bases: TGCGCCAGCAGCTTGGAGGGAAGGACAGGGGCGGACGAGCAGTACTTC.

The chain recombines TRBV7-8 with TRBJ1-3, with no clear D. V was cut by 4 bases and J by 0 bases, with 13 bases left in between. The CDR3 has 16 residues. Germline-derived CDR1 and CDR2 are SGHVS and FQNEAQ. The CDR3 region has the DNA TGTGCCAGCAGCTCTGAAGCTCGTAGCTCTGGAAACACCATATATTTT. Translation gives CASSSEARSSGNTIYF.

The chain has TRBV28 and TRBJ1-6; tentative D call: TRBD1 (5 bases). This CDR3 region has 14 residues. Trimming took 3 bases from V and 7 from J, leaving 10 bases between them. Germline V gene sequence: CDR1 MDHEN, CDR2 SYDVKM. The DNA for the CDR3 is TGTGCCAGCAGTTTCAGGGAGGGGAATTCACCCCTCCACTTT. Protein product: CASSFREGNSPLHF.

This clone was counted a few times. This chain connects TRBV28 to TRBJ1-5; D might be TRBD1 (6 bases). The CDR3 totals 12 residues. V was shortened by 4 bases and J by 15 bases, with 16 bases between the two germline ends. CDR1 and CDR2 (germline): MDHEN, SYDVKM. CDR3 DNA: TGTGCCAGCAGTTGGGGAAACCAGGGGAGGCATTTT. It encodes CASSWGNQGRHF.

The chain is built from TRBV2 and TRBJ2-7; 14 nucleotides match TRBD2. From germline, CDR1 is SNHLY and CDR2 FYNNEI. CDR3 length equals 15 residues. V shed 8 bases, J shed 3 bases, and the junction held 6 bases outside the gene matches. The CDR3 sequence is CASQRLAGGGYEQYF. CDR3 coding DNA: TGTGCCAGCCAAAGACTAGCGGGAGGGGGCTACGAGCAGTACTTC.

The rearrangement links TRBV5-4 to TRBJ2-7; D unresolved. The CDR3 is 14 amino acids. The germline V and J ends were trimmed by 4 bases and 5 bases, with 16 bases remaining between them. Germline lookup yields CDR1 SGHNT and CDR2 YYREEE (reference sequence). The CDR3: CASSVGSPFHEQYF. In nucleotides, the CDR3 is TGTGCCAGCAGCGTCGGCTCTCCGTTTCACGAGCAGTACTTC.

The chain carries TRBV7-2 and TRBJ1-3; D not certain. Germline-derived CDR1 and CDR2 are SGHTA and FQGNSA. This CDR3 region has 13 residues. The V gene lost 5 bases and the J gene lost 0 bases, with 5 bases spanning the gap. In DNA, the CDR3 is TGTGCCAGCAGCCCGGCCTCTGGAAACACCATATATTTT. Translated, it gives CASSPASGNTIYF.

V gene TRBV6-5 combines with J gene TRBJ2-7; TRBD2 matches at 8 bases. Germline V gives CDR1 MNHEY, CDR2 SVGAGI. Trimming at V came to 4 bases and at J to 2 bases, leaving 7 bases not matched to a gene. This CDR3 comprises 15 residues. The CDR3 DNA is TGTGCCAGCAGTTCCGGAGCGGGGGCCACCTACGAGCAGTACTTC. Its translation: CASSSGAGATYEQYF.

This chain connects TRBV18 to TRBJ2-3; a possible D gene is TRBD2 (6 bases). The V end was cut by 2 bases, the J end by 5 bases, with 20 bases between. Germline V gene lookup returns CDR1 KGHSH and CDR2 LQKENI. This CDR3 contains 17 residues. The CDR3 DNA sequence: TGTGCCAGCTCACCATCACGGGGAGGCGGGAATCAAGATACGCAGTATTTT. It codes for CASSPSRGGGNQDTQYF.

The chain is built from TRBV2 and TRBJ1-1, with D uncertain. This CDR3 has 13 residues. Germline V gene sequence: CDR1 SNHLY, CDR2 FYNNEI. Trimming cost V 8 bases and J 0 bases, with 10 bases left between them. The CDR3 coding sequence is TGTGCCAGCCATGGGCCGTTGAACACTGAAGCTTTCTTT. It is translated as CASHGPLNTEAFF.

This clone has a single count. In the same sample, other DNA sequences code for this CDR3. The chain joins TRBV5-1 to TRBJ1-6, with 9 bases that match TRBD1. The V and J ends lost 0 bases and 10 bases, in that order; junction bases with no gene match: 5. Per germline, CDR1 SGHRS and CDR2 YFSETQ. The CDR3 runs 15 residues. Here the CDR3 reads CASSLAGTGRSPLHF. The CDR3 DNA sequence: TGCGCCAGCAGCTTGGCCGGGACAGGGCGCTCACCCCTCCACTTT. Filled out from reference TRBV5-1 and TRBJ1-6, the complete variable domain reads KAGVTQTPRYLIKTRGQQVTLSCSPISGHRSVSWYQQTPGQGLQFLFEYFSETQRNKGNFPGRFSGRQFSNSRSEMNVSTLELGDSALYLCASSLAGTGRSPLHFGNGTRLTVT.

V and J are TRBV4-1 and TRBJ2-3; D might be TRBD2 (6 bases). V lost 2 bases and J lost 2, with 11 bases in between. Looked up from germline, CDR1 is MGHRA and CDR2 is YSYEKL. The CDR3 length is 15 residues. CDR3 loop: CASSQHRELTDTQYF. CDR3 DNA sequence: TGCGCCAGCAGCCAACACCGGGAGCTCACAGATACGCAGTATTTT.

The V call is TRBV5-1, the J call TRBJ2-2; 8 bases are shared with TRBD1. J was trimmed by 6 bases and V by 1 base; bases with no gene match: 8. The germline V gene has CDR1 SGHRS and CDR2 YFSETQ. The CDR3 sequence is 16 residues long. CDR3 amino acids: CASSLNRGIDAGELFF. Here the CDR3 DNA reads TGCGCCAGCAGCTTGAACAGGGGGATCGATGCCGGGGAGCTGTTTTTT.

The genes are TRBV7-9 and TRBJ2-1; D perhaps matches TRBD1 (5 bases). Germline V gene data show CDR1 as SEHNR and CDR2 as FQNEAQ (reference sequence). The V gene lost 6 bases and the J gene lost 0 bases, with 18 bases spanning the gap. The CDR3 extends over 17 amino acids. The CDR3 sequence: CASRSGYPYSSYNEQFF. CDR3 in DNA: TGTGCCAGCAGATCAGGGTACCCCTACAGCTCCTACAATGAGCAGTTCTTC.

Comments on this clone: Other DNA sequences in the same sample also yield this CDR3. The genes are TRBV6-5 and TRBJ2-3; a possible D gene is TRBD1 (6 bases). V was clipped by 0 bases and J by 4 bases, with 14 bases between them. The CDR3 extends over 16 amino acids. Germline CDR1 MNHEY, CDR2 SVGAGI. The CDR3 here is CASSYSKDSQSDTQYF. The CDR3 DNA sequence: TGTGCCAGCAGTTACTCGAAGGACAGTCAGTCAGATACGCAGTATTTT.

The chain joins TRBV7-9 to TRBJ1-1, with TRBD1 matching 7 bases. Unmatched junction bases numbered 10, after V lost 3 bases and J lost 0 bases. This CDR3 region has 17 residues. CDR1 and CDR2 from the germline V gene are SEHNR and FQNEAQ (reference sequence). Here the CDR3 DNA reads TGTGCCAGCAGCTTTACCCGGGACAGTGCTATGAACACTGAAGCTTTCTTT. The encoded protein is CASSFTRDSAMNTEAFF.

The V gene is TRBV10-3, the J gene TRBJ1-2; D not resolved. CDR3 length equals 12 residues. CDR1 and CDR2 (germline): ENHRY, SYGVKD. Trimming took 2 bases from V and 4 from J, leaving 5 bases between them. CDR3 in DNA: TGTGCCATCAGTGAGCTCCTCTATGGCTACACCTTC. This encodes CAISELLYGYTF.

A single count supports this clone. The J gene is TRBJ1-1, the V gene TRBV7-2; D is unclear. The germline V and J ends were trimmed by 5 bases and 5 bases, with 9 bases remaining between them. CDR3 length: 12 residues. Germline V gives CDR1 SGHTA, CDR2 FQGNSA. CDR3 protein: CASSPRKTEAFF. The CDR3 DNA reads TGTGCCAGCAGCCCAAGGAAAACTGAAGCTTTCTTT.